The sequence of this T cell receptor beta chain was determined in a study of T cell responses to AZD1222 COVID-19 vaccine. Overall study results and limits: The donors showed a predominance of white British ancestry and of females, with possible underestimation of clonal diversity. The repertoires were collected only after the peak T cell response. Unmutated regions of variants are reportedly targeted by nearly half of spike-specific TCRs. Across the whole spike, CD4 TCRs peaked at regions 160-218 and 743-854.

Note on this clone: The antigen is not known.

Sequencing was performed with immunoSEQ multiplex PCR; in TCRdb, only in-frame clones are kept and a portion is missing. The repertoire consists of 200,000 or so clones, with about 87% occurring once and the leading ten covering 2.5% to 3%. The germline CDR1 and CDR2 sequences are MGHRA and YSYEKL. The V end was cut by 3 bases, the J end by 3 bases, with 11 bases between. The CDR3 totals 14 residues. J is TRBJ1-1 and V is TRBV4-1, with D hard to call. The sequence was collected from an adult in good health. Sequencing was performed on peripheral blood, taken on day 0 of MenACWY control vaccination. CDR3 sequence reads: CASSHADRDTEAFF. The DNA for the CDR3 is TGCGCCAGCAGCCATGCCGATAGGGACACTGAAGCTTTCTTT.